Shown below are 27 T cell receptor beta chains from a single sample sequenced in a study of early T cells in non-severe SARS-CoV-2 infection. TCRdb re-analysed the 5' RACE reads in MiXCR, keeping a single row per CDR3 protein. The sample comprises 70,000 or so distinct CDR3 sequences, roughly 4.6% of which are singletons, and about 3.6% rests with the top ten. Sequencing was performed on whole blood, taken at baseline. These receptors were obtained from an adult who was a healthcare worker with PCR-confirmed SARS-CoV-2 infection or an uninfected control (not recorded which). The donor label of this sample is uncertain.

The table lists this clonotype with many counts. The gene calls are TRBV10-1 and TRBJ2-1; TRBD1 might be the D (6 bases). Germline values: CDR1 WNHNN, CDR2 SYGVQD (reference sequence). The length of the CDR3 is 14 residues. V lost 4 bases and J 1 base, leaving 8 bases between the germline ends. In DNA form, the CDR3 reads TGCGCCAGCAGTGGCACAGGGTCCTACAATGAGCAGTTCTTC. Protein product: CASSGTGSYNEQFF.

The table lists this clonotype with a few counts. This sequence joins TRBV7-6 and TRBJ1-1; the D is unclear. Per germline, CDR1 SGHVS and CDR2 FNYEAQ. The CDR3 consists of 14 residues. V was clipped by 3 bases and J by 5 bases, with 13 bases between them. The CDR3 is CASSFRGGNTEAFF. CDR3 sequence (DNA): TGTGCCAGCAGCTTCCGGGGAGGGAATACTGAAGCTTTCTTT.

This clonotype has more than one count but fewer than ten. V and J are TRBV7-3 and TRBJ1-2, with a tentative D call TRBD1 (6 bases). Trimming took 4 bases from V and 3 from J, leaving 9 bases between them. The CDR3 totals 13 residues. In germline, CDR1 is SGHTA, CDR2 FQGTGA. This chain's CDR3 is CASSWGPDYGYTF. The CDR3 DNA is TGTGCCAGCAGCTGGGGGCCCGACTATGGCTACACCTTC.

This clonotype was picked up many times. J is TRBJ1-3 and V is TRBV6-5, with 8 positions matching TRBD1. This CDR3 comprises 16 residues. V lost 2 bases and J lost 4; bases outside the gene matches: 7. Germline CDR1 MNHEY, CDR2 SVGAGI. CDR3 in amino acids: CASSYTGDRKGNTIYF. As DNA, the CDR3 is TGTGCCAGCAGTTACACCGGGGACAGGAAAGGAAACACCATATATTTT.

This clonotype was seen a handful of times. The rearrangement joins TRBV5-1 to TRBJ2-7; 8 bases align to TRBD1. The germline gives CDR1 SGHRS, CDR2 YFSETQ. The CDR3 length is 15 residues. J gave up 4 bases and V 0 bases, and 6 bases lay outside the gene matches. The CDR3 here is CASSLASDREYEQYF. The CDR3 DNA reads TGCGCCAGCAGCTTGGCGTCGGACAGGGAATACGAGCAGTACTTC.

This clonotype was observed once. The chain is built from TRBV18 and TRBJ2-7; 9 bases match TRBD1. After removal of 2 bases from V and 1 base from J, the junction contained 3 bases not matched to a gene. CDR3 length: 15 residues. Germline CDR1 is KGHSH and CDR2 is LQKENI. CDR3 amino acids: CASSPRQGVSYEQYF. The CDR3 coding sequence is TGTGCCAGCTCACCAAGACAGGGGGTATCCTACGAGCAGTACTTC.

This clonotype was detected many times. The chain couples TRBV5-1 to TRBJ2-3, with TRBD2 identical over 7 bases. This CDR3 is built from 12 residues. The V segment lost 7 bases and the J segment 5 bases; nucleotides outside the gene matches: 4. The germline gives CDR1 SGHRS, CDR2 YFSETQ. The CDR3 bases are TGCGCCAGCTCGGCGGGGGTAGATACGCAGTATTTT. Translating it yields CASSAGVDTQYF.

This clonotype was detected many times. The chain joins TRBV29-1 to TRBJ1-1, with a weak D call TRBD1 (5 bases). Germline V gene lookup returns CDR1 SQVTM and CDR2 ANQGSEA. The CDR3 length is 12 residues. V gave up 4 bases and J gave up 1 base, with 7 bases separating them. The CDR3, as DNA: TGCAGCGTTGGCAGGGAGAACACTGAAGCTTTCTTT. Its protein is CSVGRENTEAFF.

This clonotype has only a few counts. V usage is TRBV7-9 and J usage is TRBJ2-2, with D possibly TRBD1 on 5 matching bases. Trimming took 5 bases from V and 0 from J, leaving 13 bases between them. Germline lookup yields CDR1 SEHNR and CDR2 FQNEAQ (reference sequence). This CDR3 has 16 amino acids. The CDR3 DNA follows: TGTGCCAGCAGCCCACCCGAGACAGCGAACACCGGGGAGCTGTTTTTT. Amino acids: CASSPPETANTGELFF.

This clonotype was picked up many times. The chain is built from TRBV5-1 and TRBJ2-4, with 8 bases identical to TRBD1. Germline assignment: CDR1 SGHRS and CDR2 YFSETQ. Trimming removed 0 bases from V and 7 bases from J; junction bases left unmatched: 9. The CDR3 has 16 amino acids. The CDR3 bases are TGCGCCAGCAGCTTGGACATGAACAGGGGGACGAACATTCAGTACTTC. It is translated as CASSLDMNRGTNIQYF.

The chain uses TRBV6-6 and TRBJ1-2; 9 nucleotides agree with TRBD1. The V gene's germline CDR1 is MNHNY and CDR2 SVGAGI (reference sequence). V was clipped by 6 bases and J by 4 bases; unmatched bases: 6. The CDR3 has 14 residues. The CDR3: CASRWDRVTYGYTF. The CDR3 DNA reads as TGTGCCAGCAGATGGGACAGGGTAACCTATGGCTACACCTTC.

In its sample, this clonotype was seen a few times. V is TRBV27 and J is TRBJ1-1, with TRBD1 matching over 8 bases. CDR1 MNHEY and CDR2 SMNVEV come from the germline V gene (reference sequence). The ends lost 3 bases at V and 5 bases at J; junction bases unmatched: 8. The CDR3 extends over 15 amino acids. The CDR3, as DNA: TGTGCCAGCAGTTTTTCGAACAGGGGGGATACTGAAGCTTTCTTT. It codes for CASSFSNRGDTEAFF.

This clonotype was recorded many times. The DNA for the CDR3 is TGTGCCAGCAGCTTATCACTTCCGGCTCCCACAGATACGCAGTATTTT. Translated, it gives CASSLSLPAPTDTQYF. The chain has TRBV7-6 and TRBJ2-3; the D is unclear. V lost 2 bases, J lost 2 bases, and 14 bases lay in between. The germline V gene encodes CDR1 SGHVS and CDR2 FNYEAQ. The length of the CDR3 is 16 residues.

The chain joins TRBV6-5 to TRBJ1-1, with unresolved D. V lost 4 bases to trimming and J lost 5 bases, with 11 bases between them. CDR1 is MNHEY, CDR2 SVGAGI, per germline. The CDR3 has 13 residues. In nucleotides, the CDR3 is TGTGCCAGCAGTTTTGGGAGGGATACTGAAGCTTTCTTT. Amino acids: CASSFGRDTEAFF.

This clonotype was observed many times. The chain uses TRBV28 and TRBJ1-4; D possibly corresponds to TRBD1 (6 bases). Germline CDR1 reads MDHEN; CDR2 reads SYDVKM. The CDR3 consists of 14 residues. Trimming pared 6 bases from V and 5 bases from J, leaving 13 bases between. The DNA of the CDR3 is TGTGCCAGCAGGTACAGGGATCGCAATGAAAAACTGTTTTTT. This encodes CASRYRDRNEKLFF. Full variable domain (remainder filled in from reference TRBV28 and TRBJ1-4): DVKVTQSSRYLVKRTGEKVFLECVQDMDHENMFWYRQDPGLGLRLIYFSYDVKMKEKGDIPEGYSVSREKKERFSLILESASTNQTSMYLCASRYRDRNEKLFFGSGTQLSVL.

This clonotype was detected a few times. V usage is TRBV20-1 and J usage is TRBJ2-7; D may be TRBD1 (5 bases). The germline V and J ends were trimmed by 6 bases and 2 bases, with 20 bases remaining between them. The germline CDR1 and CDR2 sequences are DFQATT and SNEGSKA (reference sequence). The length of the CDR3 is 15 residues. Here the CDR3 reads CSAPPMGKGTYEQYF. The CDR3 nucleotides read TGCAGTGCCCCCCCTATGGGTAAGGGGACCTACGAGCAGTACTTC.

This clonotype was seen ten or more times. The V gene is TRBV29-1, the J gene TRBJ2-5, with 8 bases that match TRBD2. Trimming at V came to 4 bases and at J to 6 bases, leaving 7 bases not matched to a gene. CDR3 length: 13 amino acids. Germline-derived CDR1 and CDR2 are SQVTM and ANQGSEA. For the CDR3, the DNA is TGCAGCGTTGTCGGGGGGGCCAGAAAGACCCAGTACTTC. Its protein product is CSVVGGARKTQYF.

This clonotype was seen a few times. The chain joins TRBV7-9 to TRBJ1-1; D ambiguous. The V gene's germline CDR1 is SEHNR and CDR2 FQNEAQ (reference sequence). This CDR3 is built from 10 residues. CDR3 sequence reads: CVGKNTEAFF. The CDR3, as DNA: TGTGTCGGAAAGAACACTGAAGCTTTCTTT.

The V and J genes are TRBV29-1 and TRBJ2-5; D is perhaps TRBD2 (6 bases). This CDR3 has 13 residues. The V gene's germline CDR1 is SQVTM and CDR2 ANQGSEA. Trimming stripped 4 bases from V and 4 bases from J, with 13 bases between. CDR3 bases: TGCAGCGTTGTGGGGTGGGGAGGAGAGACCCAGTACTTC. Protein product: CSVVGWGGETQYF.

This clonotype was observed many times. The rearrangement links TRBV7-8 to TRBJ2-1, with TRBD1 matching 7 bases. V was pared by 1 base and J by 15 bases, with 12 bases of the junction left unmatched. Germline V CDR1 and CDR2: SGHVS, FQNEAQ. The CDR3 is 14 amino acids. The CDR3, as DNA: TGTGCCAGCAGCTTAGAGGGACAGATTGTAAAGCCGTTCTTC. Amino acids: CASSLEGQIVKPFF. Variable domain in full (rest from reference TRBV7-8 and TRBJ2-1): GAGVSQSPRYKVAKRGQDVALRCDPISGHVSLFWYQQALGQGPEFLTYFQNEAQLDKSGLPSDRFFAERPEGSVSTLKIQRTQQEDSAVYLCASSLEGQIVKPFFGPGTRLTVL.

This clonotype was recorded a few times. CDR3 protein: CASSLSGGHSYEQYF. CDR3 sequence (DNA): TGTGCCAGCAGCTTATCTGGGGGACACTCCTACGAGCAGTACTTC. The chain carries TRBV7-8 and TRBJ2-7; D might be TRBD1 (6 bases). The CDR3 sequence is 15 residues long. Trimming removed 2 bases at V and 0 bases at J, with 11 bases between. Germline V lookup: CDR1 SGHVS, CDR2 FQNEAQ.

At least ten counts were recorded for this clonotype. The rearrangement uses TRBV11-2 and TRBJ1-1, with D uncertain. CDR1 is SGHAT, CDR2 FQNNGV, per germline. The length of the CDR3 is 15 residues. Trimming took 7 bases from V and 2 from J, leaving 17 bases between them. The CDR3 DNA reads TGTGCCAGCAATTCATTCCGGGCCCAAAACACTGAAGCTTTCTTT. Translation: CASNSFRAQNTEAFF.

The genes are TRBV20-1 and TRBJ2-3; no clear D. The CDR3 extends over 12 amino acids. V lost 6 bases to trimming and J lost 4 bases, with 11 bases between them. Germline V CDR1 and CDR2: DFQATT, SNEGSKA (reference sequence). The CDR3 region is CSAPEVADTQYF. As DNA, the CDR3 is TGCAGTGCCCCTGAGGTGGCAGATACGCAGTATTTT.

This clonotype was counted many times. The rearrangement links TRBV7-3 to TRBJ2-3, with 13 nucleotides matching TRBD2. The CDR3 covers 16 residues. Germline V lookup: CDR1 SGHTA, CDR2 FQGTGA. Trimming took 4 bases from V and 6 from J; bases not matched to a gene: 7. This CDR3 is CASSSGLAGDSDTQYF. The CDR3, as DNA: TGTGCCAGCAGCTCAGGACTAGCGGGGGATAGTGATACGCAGTATTTT.

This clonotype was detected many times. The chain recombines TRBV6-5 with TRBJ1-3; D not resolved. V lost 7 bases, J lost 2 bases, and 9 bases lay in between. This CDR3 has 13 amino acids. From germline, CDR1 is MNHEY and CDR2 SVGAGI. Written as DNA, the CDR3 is TGTGCCAGCACCACATCAGCTGGAAACACCATATATTTT. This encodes CASTTSAGNTIYF.

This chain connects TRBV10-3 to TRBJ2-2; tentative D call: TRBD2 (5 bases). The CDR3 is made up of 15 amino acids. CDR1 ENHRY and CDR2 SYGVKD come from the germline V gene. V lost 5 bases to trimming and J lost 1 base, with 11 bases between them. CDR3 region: CAISTRRGNTGELFF. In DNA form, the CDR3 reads TGTGCCATCAGTACCCGACGGGGGAACACCGGGGAGCTGTTTTTT.

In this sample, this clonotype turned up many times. CDR3 in amino acids: CASSVPETDTQYF. CDR3 sequence (DNA): TGTGCCAGCAGCGTTCCCGAAACAGATACGCAGTATTTT. J is TRBJ2-3 and V is TRBV7-2; D gene unclear. V was trimmed by 5 bases and J by 3 bases, leaving 9 bases between them. Germline values: CDR1 SGHTA, CDR2 FQGNSA. The CDR3 extends over 13 amino acids. The whole variable domain, remainder taken from reference TRBV7-2 and TRBJ2-3, is GAGVSQSPSNKVTEKGKDVELRCDPISGHTALYWYRQSLGQGLEFLIYFQGNSAPDKSGLPSDRFSAERTGGSVSTLTIQRTQQEDSAVYLCASSVPETDTQYFGPGTRLTVL.